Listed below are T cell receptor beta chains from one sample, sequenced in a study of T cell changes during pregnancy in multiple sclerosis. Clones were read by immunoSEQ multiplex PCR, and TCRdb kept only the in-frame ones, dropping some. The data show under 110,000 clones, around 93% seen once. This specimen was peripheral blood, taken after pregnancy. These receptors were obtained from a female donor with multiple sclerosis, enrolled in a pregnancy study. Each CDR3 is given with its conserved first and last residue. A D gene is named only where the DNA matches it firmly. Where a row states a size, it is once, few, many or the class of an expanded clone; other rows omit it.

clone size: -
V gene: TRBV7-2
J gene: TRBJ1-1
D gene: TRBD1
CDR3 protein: CASSLARGTGTNTEAFF
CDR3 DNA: TGTGCCAGCAGCTTGGCCCGAGGGACAGGGACGAACACTGAAGCTTTCTTT

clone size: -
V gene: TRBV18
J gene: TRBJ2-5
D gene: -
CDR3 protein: CASSLGHQETQYF
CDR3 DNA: TGTGCCAGCTCCCTCGGACATCAAGAGACCCAGTACTTC

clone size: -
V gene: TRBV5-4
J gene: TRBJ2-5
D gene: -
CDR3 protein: CASSLGIQETQYF
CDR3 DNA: TGTGCCAGCAGCCTAGGCATCCAAGAGACCCAGTACTTC

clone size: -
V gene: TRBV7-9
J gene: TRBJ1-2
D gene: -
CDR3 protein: CASSLAGEGYTF
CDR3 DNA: TGTGCCAGCAGCTTAGCCGGGGAAGGCTACACCTTC

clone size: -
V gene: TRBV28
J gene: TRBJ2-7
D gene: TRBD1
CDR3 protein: CASSATETGFGGEQYF
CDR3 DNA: TGTGCCAGCAGCGCGACCGAGACAGGGTTCGGCGGTGAGCAGTACTTC

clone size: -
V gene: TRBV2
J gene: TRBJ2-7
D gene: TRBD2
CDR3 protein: CASSEGLAVPYEQYF
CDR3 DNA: TGTGCCAGCAGTGAAGGACTAGCGGTTCCCTACGAGCAGTACTTC

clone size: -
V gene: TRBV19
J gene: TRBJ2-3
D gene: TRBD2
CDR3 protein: CASSPGRAGGHQGTQYF
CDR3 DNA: TGTGCCAGTAGCCCAGGTCGAGCGGGAGGCCATCAGGGGACGCAGTATTTT

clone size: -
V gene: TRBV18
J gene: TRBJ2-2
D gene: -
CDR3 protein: CASSPTTPNTGELFF
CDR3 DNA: TGTGCCAGCTCACCTACTACTCCAAACACCGGGGAGCTGTTTTTT

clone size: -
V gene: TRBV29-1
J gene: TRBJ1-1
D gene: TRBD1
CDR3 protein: CSGRTGGMNTEAFF
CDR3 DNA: TGCAGCGGGCGGACAGGGGGAATGAACACTGAAGCTTTCTTT

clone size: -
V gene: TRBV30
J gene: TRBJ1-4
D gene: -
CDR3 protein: CAWSLGLSTNEKLFF
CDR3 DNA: TGTGCCTGGAGTCTGGGACTTTCAACTAATGAAAAACTGTTTTTT

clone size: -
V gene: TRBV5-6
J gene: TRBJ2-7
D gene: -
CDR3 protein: CASSSRWTAAYEQYF
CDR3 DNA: TGTGCCAGCAGCTCCCGCTGGACAGCAGCCTACGAGCAGTACTTC

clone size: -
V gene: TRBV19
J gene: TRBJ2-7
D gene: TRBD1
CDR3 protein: CASSMTGTARRSYEQYF
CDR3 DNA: TGTGCCAGTAGTATGACCGGGACAGCCCGACGTAGCTACGAGCAGTACTTC

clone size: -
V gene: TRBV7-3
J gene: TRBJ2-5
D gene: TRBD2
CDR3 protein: CASSLIAGDRETQYF
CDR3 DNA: TGTGCCAGCAGCTTGATAGCGGGAGACCGGGAGACCCAGTACTTC

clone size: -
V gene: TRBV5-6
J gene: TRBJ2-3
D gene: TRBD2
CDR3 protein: CASNSGGADTQYF
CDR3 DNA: TGTGCCAGCAACAGCGGGGGAGCAGATACGCAGTATTTT

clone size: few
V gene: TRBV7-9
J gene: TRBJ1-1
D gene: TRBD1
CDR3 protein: CASSRGTGRNTEAFF
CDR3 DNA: TGTGCCAGCAGCCGGGGGACAGGCCGGAACACTGAAGCTTTCTTT

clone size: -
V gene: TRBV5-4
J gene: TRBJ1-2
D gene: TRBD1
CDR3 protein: CASSLKTGGIYGYTF
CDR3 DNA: TGTGCCAGCAGCTTAAAGACAGGGGGCATCTATGGCTACACCTTC

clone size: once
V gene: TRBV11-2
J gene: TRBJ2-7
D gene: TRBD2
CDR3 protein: CASSPHPGVAGYYEQYF
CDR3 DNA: TGTGCCAGCAGCCCCCACCCGGGGGTAGCGGGGTACTACGAGCAGTACTTC

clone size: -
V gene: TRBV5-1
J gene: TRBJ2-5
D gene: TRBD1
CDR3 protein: CASSLVGTDIQETQYF
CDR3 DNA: TGCGCCAGCAGCTTGGTGGGGACAGATATTCAAGAGACCCAGTACTTC

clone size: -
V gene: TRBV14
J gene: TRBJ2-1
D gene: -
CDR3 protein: CASSQDREVVFYNEQFF
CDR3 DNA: TGTGCCAGCAGCCAAGATCGTGAGGTTGTGTTCTACAATGAGCAGTTCTTC

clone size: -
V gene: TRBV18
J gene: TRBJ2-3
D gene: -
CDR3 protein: CASSPLSGRPSDTQYF
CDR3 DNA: TGTGCCAGCTCACCCCTATCAGGGCGGCCTTCAGATACGCAGTATTTT